Following are 26 T cell receptor beta chains from one sample sequenced in a study of cytomegalovirus exposure and HLA in healthy donors. The PCR was carried out with 60 Vbeta primers and 13 Jbeta primers. Clones were read by immunoSEQ multiplex PCR, and TCRdb kept only the in-frame ones, dropping some. The sample includes about 110,000 clones, 55% to 75% of them seen just once. Input material: PBMCs. These receptors all stem from a woman aged 65 to 85 in good health and CMV-seropositive.

The chain links TRBV5-1 to TRBJ2-2, with TRBD2 matching 14 bases. The V gene end was trimmed by 4 bases and the J gene end by 5 bases; junction bases not matched to a gene: 1. CDR3 length: 15 amino acids. Germline assignment: CDR1 SGHRS and CDR2 YFSETQ. This chain's CDR3 is CASSGLAGGTGELFF. Here the CDR3 DNA reads TGCGCCAGCAGCGGACTAGCGGGGGGAACCGGGGAGCTGTTTTTT.

The chain is built from TRBV5-4 and TRBJ2-7; 9 bases are a match to TRBD2. V was clipped by 3 bases and J by 6 bases; unmatched bases: 13. CDR3 size: 16 residues. CDR1 is SGHNT and CDR2 is YYREEE in the germline V gene (reference sequence). In nucleotides, the CDR3 is TGTGCCAGCAGCTCCCCGGGGGGCGGGGGGGCCGGCGAGCAGTACTTC. It translates to CASSSPGGGGAGEQYF.

This CDR3 is CASSHTSLQETQYF. The DNA for the CDR3 is TGTGCCAGCAGCCACACTAGCTTACAAGAGACCCAGTACTTC. This chain connects TRBV4-2 to TRBJ2-5, with a possible D match to TRBD2 (6 bases). Germline lookup yields CDR1 LGHNA and CDR2 YNFKEQ. Trimming stripped 3 bases from V and 2 bases from J, with 10 bases between. The CDR3 has 14 residues.

The V call is TRBV2, the J call TRBJ2-3; unclear D gene. The CDR3 length is 18 residues. Germline CDR1 reads SNHLY; CDR2 reads FYNNEI. Trimming removed 3 bases from V and 6 bases from J, with 25 bases in between. The CDR3 region has the DNA TGTGCCAGCAGTGAGGGTTATGGCATGACCAGACACACGGATACGCAGTATTTT. Amino acids: CASSEGYGMTRHTDTQYF.

This CDR3 reads CASSYSITGANEKLFF. The CDR3, as DNA: TGTGCCAGCAGTTACTCGATCACGGGGGCTAATGAAAAACTGTTTTTT. V and J are TRBV6-5 and TRBJ1-4; D is perhaps TRBD1 (5 bases). Trimming pared 0 bases from V and 3 bases from J, leaving 11 bases between. CDR1 is MNHEY and CDR2 is SVGAGI in the germline V gene. The CDR3 sequence is 16 residues long.

The chain links TRBV25-1 to TRBJ2-7, with D tentatively TRBD2 (6 bases). CDR1 and CDR2 from the germline V gene are MGHDK and SYGVNS. V was shortened by 8 bases and J by 4 bases, with 12 bases between the two germline ends. The CDR3 has 12 amino acids. CDR3 in DNA: TGTGCCAGCGGCGGGACCCCTTACGAGCAGTACTTC. Translation: CASGGTPYEQYF.

This clone was seen more than once but under ten times. This rearrangement joins TRBV5-1 to TRBJ1-6; D is unclear. Per the germline V gene, CDR1 is SGHRS and CDR2 is YFSETQ. V shed 1 base and J shed 8 bases, with 13 bases lying between them. CDR3 size: 15 residues. This CDR3 reads CASSLFGLSDSPLHF. CDR3 bases: TGCGCCAGCAGCTTGTTTGGACTATCAGATTCACCCCTCCACTTT.

V is TRBV19 and J is TRBJ2-1; TRBD1 is a possible D gene (7 bases). The CDR3 is 15 residues long. The V gene lost 7 bases and the J gene lost 5 bases, with 18 bases spanning the gap. Germline V CDR1 and CDR2: LNHDA, SQIVND (reference sequence). CDR3 in amino acids: CASTQGGLIHNEQFF. The CDR3 DNA sequence: TGTGCCAGTACCCAGGGGGGTCTCATCCACAATGAGCAGTTCTTC. The full variable domain, with the rest looked up from reference TRBV19 and TRBJ2-1, is DGGITQSPKYLFRKEGQNVTLSCEQNLNHDAMYWYRQDPGQGLRLIYYSQIVNDFQKGDIAEGYSVSREKKESFPLTVTSAQKNPTAFYLCASTQGGLIHNEQFFGPGTRLTVL.

As for this clone: Its ends do not fully match the called genes, so a read error is possible. The chain carries TRBV7-3 and TRBJ2-6, with TRBD1 as a possible D gene (5 bases). Germline V gene sequence: CDR1 SGHTA, CDR2 FQGTGA. This CDR3 has 17 residues. DNA for the CDR3: TGTGCCAGCACCACCCAACACGGAAGGTCTGGGGCCAATGTCCTGACTTTC. It encodes CASTTQHGRSGANVLTF.

This clone showed up just a few times. V and J are TRBV2 and TRBJ1-6; D gene uncertain. This CDR3 has 13 residues. Per germline, CDR1 SNHLY and CDR2 FYNNEI. V was clipped by 4 bases and J by 6 bases, with 7 bases between them. CDR3 bases: TGTGCCAGCAGTGGGCAGATTAATTCACCCCTCCACTTT. Translated, it gives CASSGQINSPLHF.

As to this clone: At the DNA level, this CDR3 is encoded by other sequences in the same sample as well. The chain links TRBV5-1 to TRBJ1-2, with D uncertain. Germline V CDR1 and CDR2: SGHRS, YFSETQ. The CDR3 contains 13 residues. The ends were cut back, 2 bases at V and 3 bases at J, with 8 bases in the middle. The CDR3 loop reads CASSLDGDYGYTF. CDR3 nucleotides: TGCGCCAGCAGCTTAGACGGGGACTATGGCTACACCTTC.

The chain combines TRBV5-3 with TRBJ2-6; 12 nucleotides match TRBD1. TRBV5-3 is an open reading frame whose function is uncertain. V lost 2 bases to trimming and J lost 2 bases; unmatched junction nucleotides: 2. This CDR3 contains 17 residues. This chain's CDR3 is CARSLRDRGPGANVLTF. The CDR3 region has the DNA TGTGCCAGAAGCTTACGGGACAGGGGGCCTGGGGCCAACGTCCTGACTTTC.

The chain couples TRBV18 to TRBJ2-2, with 7 bases identical to TRBD2. The V gene's germline CDR1 is KGHSH and CDR2 LQKENI. J lost 5 bases, V lost 3 bases, and 9 bases had no gene match. This CDR3 has 16 residues. CDR3 amino acids: CASSPNEAGLTGELFF. For the CDR3, the DNA is TGTGCCAGCTCACCTAACGAAGCGGGACTGACCGGGGAGCTGTTTTTT.

The genes are TRBV6-1 and TRBJ1-1; 7 bases map to TRBD1. After removal of 10 bases from V and 0 bases from J, the junction contained 5 bases not matched to a gene. This CDR3 contains 13 residues. Germline loops: CDR1 MNHNS, CDR2 SASEGT. CDR3 nucleotide sequence: TGTGCCATCGAACAGGGGATGAACACTGAAGCTTTCTTT. Its protein product is CAIEQGMNTEAFF.

In this sample, this clone turned up once. The chain links TRBV19 to TRBJ1-2; 10 bases fit TRBD1. V lost 1 base to trimming and J lost 1 base; unmatched junction nucleotides: 3. The germline V gene encodes CDR1 LNHDA and CDR2 SQIVND (reference sequence). The CDR3 extends over 16 amino acids. The CDR3 DNA reads as TGTGCCAGTAGTATAGGACAGGGGGCCTTTAACTATGGCTACACCTTC. Translating it yields CASSIGQGAFNYGYTF.

This clone has a handful of counts. Sequence at one end of the junction differs from germline and may be a read error. The chain recombines TRBV4-2 with TRBJ2-1, with 13 nucleotides matching TRBD2. The CDR3 sequence is 14 residues long. Looked up from germline, CDR1 is LGHNA and CDR2 is YNFKEQ. CDR3 sequence: CASSQVTSGGALLF. CDR3 DNA: TGTGCCAGCAGCCAAGTTACTAGCGGGGGGGCATTGCTCTTC.

The CDR3 here is CASSYSGSLNTEAFF. CDR3 nucleotide sequence: TGTGCCAGCAGTTACTCGGGCTCCTTGAACACTGAAGCTTTCTTT. V gene TRBV6-5 combines with J gene TRBJ1-1; D is unclear. Germline V gives CDR1 MNHEY, CDR2 SVGAGI. The V end lost 0 bases, the J end lost 0 bases, and 8 bases lay between the germline ends. The CDR3 is made up of 15 amino acids.

The genes are TRBV7-8 and TRBJ2-7; 11 bases match TRBD2. The CDR3 is 17 residues long. The J segment lost 5 bases and the V segment lost 3 bases, leaving 12 bases of the junction unmatched. CDR1 and CDR2 from the germline V gene are SGHVS and FQNEAQ. Here the CDR3 reads CASSLRGWTSGLDEQYF. In DNA, the CDR3 is TGTGCCAGCAGCTTGAGGGGCTGGACTAGCGGGTTGGACGAGCAGTACTTC. Full variable domain (rest looked up from reference TRBV7-8 and TRBJ2-7): GAGVSQSPRYKVAKRGQDVALRCDPISGHVSLFWYQQALGQGPEFLTYFQNEAQLDKSGLPSDRFFAERPEGSVSTLKIQRTQQEDSAVYLCASSLRGWTSGLDEQYFGPGTRLTVT.

The chain joins TRBV5-1 to TRBJ2-1, with 8 nucleotides matching TRBD1. The trim removed 4 bases at V and 8 bases at J, leaving 11 bases unmatched. In germline, CDR1 is SGHRS, CDR2 YFSETQ. This CDR3 contains 15 residues. CDR3 nucleotide sequence: TGCGCCAGCAGCCCCGGGACAGGCTCTTACCATGAGCAGTTCTTC. This codes for CASSPGTGSYHEQFF. The whole variable domain, remainder taken from reference TRBV5-1 and TRBJ2-1, is KAGVTQTPRYLIKTRGQQVTLSCSPISGHRSVSWYQQTPGQGLQFLFEYFSETQRNKGNFPGRFSGRQFSNSRSEMNVSTLELGDSALYLCASSPGTGSYHEQFFGPGTRLTVL.

CDR3 loop: CASSLGLPGQGDYTQYF. DNA for the CDR3: TGTGCCAGCAGCTTAGGGCTACCGGGACAGGGGGATTATACGCAGTATTTT. V gene TRBV11-2 combines with J gene TRBJ2-3; TRBD1 matches 11 bases. CDR1 is SGHAT and CDR2 is FQNNGV in the germline V gene. V lost 1 base and J lost 7; bases outside the gene matches: 10. CDR3 size: 17 residues.

This clone was seen a handful of times. DNA for the CDR3: TGTGCCAGCAGCTTGGGACTAGCGGGGGGCCAAGAGACCCAGTACTTC. Translated, it gives CASSLGLAGGQETQYF. V gene TRBV7-3 combines with J gene TRBJ2-5; 15 bases agree with TRBD2. Per germline, CDR1 SGHTA and CDR2 FQGTGA. This CDR3 region has 16 residues. V was clipped by 3 bases and J by 1 base; unmatched bases: 0.

The rearrangement links TRBV7-6 to TRBJ2-3; 8 bases match TRBD1. CDR3 length: 13 residues. Germline V gene sequence: CDR1 SGHVS, CDR2 FNYEAQ. J lost 4 bases, V lost 10 bases, and 7 bases had no gene match. CDR3 in DNA: TGTGCCAACCCGGGACAGGAGGCAGATACGCAGTATTTT. It yields the protein CANPGQEADTQYF.

The rearrangement uses TRBV5-6 and TRBJ1-2, with 7 bases fitting TRBD1. From germline, CDR1 is SGHDT and CDR2 YYEEEE. Trimming at V came to 3 bases and at J to 4 bases, leaving 15 bases not matched to a gene. This CDR3 has 17 residues. The CDR3 region is CASSSNRGPGTFYGYTF. The CDR3 DNA reads as TGTGCCAGCAGCTCTAACAGGGGCCCTGGGACTTTCTATGGCTACACCTTC. Full variable domain (remainder filled in from reference TRBV5-6 and TRBJ1-2): DAGVTQSPTHLIKTRGQQVTLRCSPKSGHDTVSWYQQALGQGPQFIFQYYEEEERQRGNFPDRFSGHQFPNYSSELNVNALLLGDSALYLCASSSNRGPGTFYGYTFGSGTRLTVV.

V is TRBV10-3 and J is TRBJ2-2, with no clear D. CDR3 length equals 13 residues. Deletions cut 6 bases from V and 6 bases from J, with 11 bases between. Germline-derived CDR1 and CDR2 are ENHRY and SYGVKD. The CDR3 loop is CAISGGEAGELFF. The DNA of the CDR3 is TGTGCCATCAGCGGCGGTGAGGCCGGGGAGCTGTTTTTT.

As DNA, the CDR3 is TGTGCCTGGAGTGGACAGGGGACAGCTAATGAAAAACTGTTTTTT. Protein sequence: CAWSGQGTANEKLFF. This sequence joins TRBV30 and TRBJ1-4, with 8 positions matching TRBD1. The V gene's germline CDR1 is GTSNPN and CDR2 SVGIG (reference sequence). The CDR3 loop spans 15 amino acids. V lost 1 base, J lost 3 bases, and 4 bases stayed unmatched.

The table lists this clone with a count of one. The rearrangement uses TRBV7-2 and TRBJ2-5; 10 nucleotides line up with TRBD2. CDR3 length: 16 amino acids. J gave up 2 bases and V 2 bases, and 5 bases lay outside the gene matches. Germline CDR1 SGHTA, CDR2 FQGNSA. CDR3 protein: CASSLKAGGHQETQYF. DNA of the CDR3: TGTGCCAGCAGCTTAAAAGCGGGGGGGCATCAAGAGACCCAGTACTTC.